This TCR beta chain was sequenced for a study of blood T cells in healthy people across ages. Overall study findings and caveats: Because sorting was not performed, PBMCs prevented conclusive naive versus antigen-experienced comparison. Older individuals had lower TCR beta diversity per million T cells (the decline was roughly linear).

The CDR3 length is 12 residues. Germline lookup yields CDR1 SGHTA and CDR2 FQGTGA. V lost 8 bases and J 6 bases, leaving 12 bases between the germline ends. Primed by a sample-barcoded 5' primer and a J-beta primer mix, a second PCR proceeded for roughly 6 to 12 cycles. TCRdb ran MiXCR on the 5' RACE reads and lists one entry per CDR3 protein. Of 700,000 to 850,000 distinct CDR3 sequences in the sample, about 37% were seen once. This clonotype was seen a handful of times. Its antigen remains unidentified. This clonotype originated in a man between 18 and 35 years old in good health. The rearrangement links TRBV7-3 to TRBJ2-3, with D unresolved. Sequencing was done on a sample of blood. CDR3: CASGPNQDTQYF. The CDR3 nucleotides read TGTGCCAGCGGACCCAACCAGGATACGCAGTATTTT.